The next 22 T cell receptor beta chains were all read from a single sample in a study of CD4 T cells in relation to SARS-CoV-2 and coronaviruses. The unexposed donors gave CD4+ T cells in about 2010-2018, prior to COVID-19. The cells were cultured for 10 days before CD4+ T cells were isolated. Their antigens are not known. TCRdb's table, derived via immunoSEQ multiplex PCR, lists solely in-frame clones and lacks some. Here the sample spans approximately 20,000 clones, 77% being singletons. Sequencing input: CD4+ T cells from PBMCs, cultured in vitro. These receptor sequences come from a human donor in good health.

This chain uses TRBV7-2 with TRBJ1-1; D not resolved. The CDR3 has 14 amino acids. Germline lookup yields CDR1 SGHTA and CDR2 FQGNSA. V gave up 1 base and J gave up 2 bases, with 8 bases separating them. The DNA of the CDR3 is TGTGCCAGCAGCTTAGGGGGAACCAACACTGAAGCTTTCTTT. Translating gives CASSLGGTNTEAFF.

J is TRBJ1-6 and V is TRBV9; D gene ambiguous. Looked up from germline, CDR1 is SGDLS and CDR2 is YYNGEE. The CDR3 contains 15 residues. The V gene lost 3 bases and the J gene lost 3 bases, with 10 bases spanning the gap. The CDR3 protein is CASSAEAHYNSPLHF. CDR3 DNA sequence: TGTGCCAGCAGCGCGGAGGCACACTATAATTCACCCCTCCACTTT.

The chain is built from TRBV3-1 (or the pseudogene TRBV3-2) and TRBJ1-6; perhaps TRBD1 as D (5 bases). This CDR3 is 19 amino acids long. Between the trimmed V and J ends, which lost 0 bases and 0 bases, there was a span of 15 bases. Germline V gives CDR1 LGHDT, CDR2 YNNKEL (reference sequence). The CDR3 nucleotides read TGTGCCAGCAGCCAAGATTCGACGACAGCTAGCTCCTATAATTCACCCCTCCACTTT. Translation: CASSQDSTTASSYNSPLHF.

The J gene is TRBJ2-2, the V gene TRBV9; 13 bases map to TRBD2. The germline gives CDR1 SGDLS, CDR2 YYNGEE. Trimming removed 6 bases from V and 4 bases from J; junction bases left unmatched: 12. CDR3 length: 18 residues. CDR3: CASNGTSGRALGTGELFF. CDR3 coding DNA: TGTGCCAGCAACGGCACTAGCGGGAGGGCCTTAGGCACCGGGGAGCTGTTTTTT.

The gene calls are TRBV4-3 and TRBJ2-3; TRBD1 or TRBD2 may be the D gene (5 bases each). The V end lost 5 bases, the J end lost 1 base, and 7 bases lay between the germline ends. The CDR3 length is 13 residues. From germline, CDR1 is LGHNA and CDR2 YSLEER. CDR3 amino acids: CASSRDRTDTQYF. DNA of the CDR3: TGCGCCAGCAGCAGGGACCGCACAGATACGCAGTATTTT.

The chain combines TRBV12-3 or TRBV12-4 with TRBJ2-7; D is perhaps TRBD2 (5 bases). The CDR3 sequence is 11 residues long. The V end was cut by 2 bases, the J end by 7 bases, with 6 bases between. The CDR3 nucleotides read TGTGCCAGCAGTTTATCGGGGGAGCAGTACTTC. Translation: CASSLSGEQYF.

This chain links TRBV3-1 (or the pseudogene TRBV3-2) with TRBJ1-5, with a possible D match to TRBD1 (5 bases). Germline-derived CDR1 and CDR2 are LGHDT and YNNKEL (reference sequence). V dropped 6 bases and J dropped 0 bases, with 12 bases sitting between them. The CDR3 is 15 residues long. CDR3 coding DNA: TGTGCCAGCAGAGGAACAGGTGCTAGCAATCAGCCCCAGCATTTT. Protein: CASRGTGASNQPQHF.

V and J are TRBV29-1 and TRBJ1-3; D not certain. Germline lookup yields CDR1 SQVTM and CDR2 ANQGSEA. This CDR3 has 15 amino acids. V shed 7 bases and J shed 0 bases, with 16 bases lying between them. The CDR3 is CSAGRKVHSGNTIYF. CDR3 DNA: TGCAGCGCCGGACGAAAAGTACACTCTGGAAACACCATATATTTT.

The chain carries TRBV29-1 and TRBJ2-7; D may be TRBD1 (6 bases). Germline values: CDR1 SQVTM, CDR2 ANQGSEA. The CDR3 runs 12 residues. V lost 5 bases and J 6 bases, leaving 14 bases between the germline ends. The CDR3 is CSVSQGLAEQYF. The DNA for the CDR3 is TGCAGCGTTTCACAGGGTCTGGCCGAGCAGTACTTC.

The chain has TRBV29-1 and TRBJ1-1; possibly TRBD1 for D (5 bases). Germline loops: CDR1 SQVTM, CDR2 ANQGSEA. The CDR3 consists of 11 residues. The V end was cut by 5 bases, the J end by 11 bases, with 15 bases between. CDR3 loop: CSVWGVQYAFF. CDR3 DNA: TGCAGCGTTTGGGGGGTCCAATACGCTTTCTTT.

In its sample, this clone is medium-sized. This chain uses TRBV5-4 with TRBJ1-2, with TRBD1 as a possible D gene (5 bases). Looked up from germline, CDR1 is SGHNT and CDR2 is YYREEE (reference sequence). Trimming took 5 bases from V and 4 from J, leaving 12 bases between them. This CDR3 is built from 13 residues. The CDR3 sequence: CASRTGLGYGYTF. The CDR3 DNA follows: TGTGCCAGCAGGACGGGGCTGGGCTATGGCTACACCTTC. The whole variable domain, filled in from reference TRBV5-4 and TRBJ1-2, reads ETGVTQSPTHLIKTRGQQVTLRCSSQSGHNTVSWYQQALGQGPQFIFQYYREEENGRGNFPPRFSGLQFPNYSSELNVNALELDDSALYLCASRTGLGYGYTFGSGTRLTVV.

V gene TRBV6-5 combines with J gene TRBJ2-2, with 7 bases that match TRBD1. The J segment lost 0 bases and the V segment lost 8 bases, leaving 6 bases of the junction unmatched. Germline V gives CDR1 MNHEY, CDR2 SVGAGI. The CDR3 length is 15 residues. CDR3 sequence: CASSLGTANTGELFF. CDR3 nucleotides: TGTGCCAGCTCACTCGGGACAGCGAACACCGGGGAGCTGTTTTTT.

The gene calls are TRBV25-1 and TRBJ2-7; D might be TRBD1 (6 bases). V dropped 1 base and J dropped 2 bases, with 9 bases sitting between them. The CDR3 spans 14 residues. Germline CDR1 is MGHDK and CDR2 is SYGVNS. For the CDR3, the DNA is TGTGCCAGCAGTGAATCTGACAGGCCCTACGAGCAGTACTTC. Its translation: CASSESDRPYEQYF.

The V call is TRBV19, the J call TRBJ1-3; no firm D call. The CDR3 extends over 14 amino acids. V was pared by 6 bases and J by 0 bases, with 9 bases between. The germline CDR1 and CDR2 sequences are LNHDA and SQIVND (reference sequence). The CDR3 bases are TGTGCCAGTAGGGCGGCATTCTCTGGAAACACCATATATTTT. It encodes CASRAAFSGNTIYF.

This sequence joins TRBV2 and TRBJ2-7; TRBD1 might be the D (5 bases). The V end lost 7 bases, the J end lost 3 bases, and 10 bases lay between the germline ends. Germline CDR1 reads SNHLY; CDR2 reads FYNNEI. The CDR3 is made up of 12 amino acids. The DNA for the CDR3 is TGTGCCAGCACCAGGGATGGCTACGAGCAGTACTTC. It yields the protein CASTRDGYEQYF.

This chain links TRBV5-8 with TRBJ2-2; no clear D. Germline V gene lookup returns CDR1 SGHTS and CDR2 YDEGEE. Deletions cut 2 bases from V and 9 bases from J, with 8 bases between. The CDR3 loop spans 12 amino acids. CDR3 sequence: CASSFGSRELFF. CDR3 nucleotide sequence: TGTGCCAGCAGCTTCGGGTCGAGGGAGCTGTTTTTT.

The rearrangement links TRBV6-5 to TRBJ1-3, with 8 positions matching TRBD1. Germline V CDR1 and CDR2: MNHEY, SVGAGI. This CDR3 is built from 15 residues. The junction had 7 bases not matched to a gene; V was cut back by 6 bases and J by 3 bases. This CDR3 is CASREGQAYGNTIYF. The CDR3, as DNA: TGTGCCAGCAGAGAGGGACAGGCTTATGGAAACACCATATATTTT.

In this sample, this clone turned up once. The CDR3 is CASSQGVATEAFF. The DNA for the CDR3 is TGTGCCAGCAGCCAAGGGGTTGCCACTGAAGCTTTCTTT. V gene TRBV3-1 (or the pseudogene TRBV3-2) combines with J gene TRBJ1-1, with D uncertain. Germline assignment: CDR1 LGHDT and CDR2 YNNKEL (reference sequence). This CDR3 has 13 amino acids. Trimming left V 1 base short and J 4 bases short, with 7 bases between.

This clone was seen a handful of times. The genes are TRBV29-1 and TRBJ2-3; D not resolved. The V end was cut by 0 bases, the J end by 3 bases, with 13 bases between. This CDR3 region has 15 residues. Germline V gives CDR1 SQVTM, CDR2 ANQGSEA. The CDR3 protein is CSVEDYVKGTDTQYF. CDR3 sequence (DNA): TGCAGCGTTGAAGATTACGTTAAGGGTACAGATACGCAGTATTTT.

The rearrangement uses TRBV5-1 and TRBJ2-3; the match to TRBD1 covers 8 bases. This CDR3 spans 14 amino acids. Per germline, CDR1 SGHRS and CDR2 YFSETQ. Unmatched junction bases numbered 2, after V lost 0 bases and J lost 5 bases. The CDR3 here is CASSLGQGRDTQYF. DNA of the CDR3: TGCGCCAGCAGCTTGGGACAGGGGCGAGATACGCAGTATTTT.

This chain connects TRBV5-4 to TRBJ1-1, with unresolved D. Germline V gene lookup returns CDR1 SGHNT and CDR2 YYREEE (reference sequence). The CDR3 sequence is 15 residues long. V lost 2 bases, J lost 1 base, and 12 bases lay in between. CDR3 DNA sequence: TGTGCCAGCAGCTTCCCCTGGGCGGAGAACACTGAAGCTTTCTTT. It translates to CASSFPWAENTEAFF.

The chain has TRBV29-1 and TRBJ2-5, with 11 bases aligning to TRBD1. The CDR3 totals 13 residues. The V segment lost 4 bases and the J segment 4 bases; nucleotides outside the gene matches: 2. Germline CDR1 SQVTM, CDR2 ANQGSEA. This CDR3 reads CSVAGTGGETQYF. Here the CDR3 DNA reads TGCAGCGTTGCCGGGACAGGGGGAGAGACCCAGTACTTC. Filled out from reference TRBV29-1 and TRBJ2-5, the complete variable domain reads SAVISQKPSRDICQRGTSLTIQCQVDSQVTMMFWYRQQPGQSLTLIATANQGSEATYESGFVIDKFPISRPNLTFSTLTVSNMSPEDSSIYLCSVAGTGGETQYFGPGTRLLVL.